These 26 T cell receptor beta chains were sequenced from one sample in a study of T cell responses to AZD1222 COVID-19 vaccine (dated by TCRdb to about 2021). This sample's time point label indicates: baseline before first vaccination. The library was prepared using the immunoSEQ multiplex PCR assay. Imported from immuneACCESS, the table was reduced by TCRdb to in-frame sequences with V and J called. These copies leave out some clones; in studies compared against another copy, an unresolved V gene accounts for under half, and the cause of the remainder is not known. For this sample there are roughly 120,000 clones; around 93% appear just once. Of the sample, 11% to 15% falls within the top ten clones. The sample was peripheral blood, taken on day 0 of AZD1222 vaccination. These receptors were taken from an adult in good health.

The chain is built from TRBV5-6 and TRBJ2-7; 9 nucleotides match TRBD1. Trimming took 8 bases from V and 3 from J; bases not matched to a gene: 18. The germline V gene has CDR1 SGHDT and CDR2 YYEEEE. The length of the CDR3 is 17 residues. The CDR3 sequence: CASTTFRTGVRNYEQYF. The DNA for the CDR3 is TGTGCCAGTACTACTTTTAGGACAGGGGTTAGAAACTACGAGCAGTACTTC.

This clone appeared a few times. This chain connects TRBV2 to TRBJ2-7; unclear D gene. The CDR3 is made up of 15 amino acids. Germline lookup yields CDR1 SNHLY and CDR2 FYNNEI. The ends were cut back, 3 bases at V and 2 bases at J, with 14 bases in the middle. The CDR3 DNA reads TGTGCCAGCAGTGATTGGGGATCCGCTACCTACGAGCAGTACTTC. Encoded protein: CASSDWGSATYEQYF.

The chain joins TRBV19 to TRBJ1-2; a weak D match, TRBD1 (6 bases). This CDR3 comprises 13 residues. V shed 7 bases and J shed 8 bases, with 17 bases lying between them. Germline CDR1 LNHDA, CDR2 SQIVND (reference sequence). CDR3 loop: CASIPGRGWGYTF. The CDR3 DNA reads as TGTGCCAGTATCCCCGGCAGGGGATGGGGCTACACCTTC.

This chain's CDR3 is CASSFPQGMGFGEQFF. Written as DNA, the CDR3 is TGCGCCAGCAGCTTTCCTCAGGGGATGGGGTTTGGTGAGCAGTTCTTC. V is TRBV5-1 and J is TRBJ2-1, with D possibly being TRBD1 (6 bases). This CDR3 comprises 16 residues. V was trimmed by 2 bases and J by 9 bases, leaving 21 bases between them. Looked up from germline, CDR1 is SGHRS and CDR2 is YFSETQ.

This clone was recorded only once. The chain employs TRBV6-5 and TRBJ1-1; a weak D match, TRBD1 (5 bases). The CDR3 contains 13 residues. The V gene's germline CDR1 is MNHEY and CDR2 SVGAGI. V lost 6 bases, J lost 3 bases, and 11 bases lay in between. The CDR3 region has the DNA TGTGCCAGCAGCACACTCAGGGACACTGAAGCTTTCTTT. It codes for CASSTLRDTEAFF.

J is TRBJ2-7 and V is TRBV6-5; TRBD1 aligns across 9 bases. The V gene's germline CDR1 is MNHEY and CDR2 SVGAGI. The CDR3 is 15 amino acids. Trimming removed 4 bases from V and 2 bases from J; junction bases left unmatched: 6. In DNA form, the CDR3 reads TGTGCCAGCAGTTCAACAGGGGGCAGCGCCTACGAGCAGTACTTC. It specifies CASSSTGGSAYEQYF.

The J gene is TRBJ1-5, the V gene TRBV6-1, with D unresolved. Per the germline V gene, CDR1 is MNHNS and CDR2 is SASEGT. V was pared by 2 bases and J by 1 base, with 12 bases between. This CDR3 is built from 16 residues. The CDR3: CASSEFQYISNQPQHF. CDR3 bases: TGTGCCAGCAGTGAATTTCAGTATATCAGCAATCAGCCCCAGCATTTT.

This chain uses TRBV5-6 with TRBJ2-5; no clear D gene. V dropped 2 bases and J dropped 13 bases, with 12 bases sitting between them. The V gene's germline CDR1 is SGHDT and CDR2 YYEEEE. The length of the CDR3 is 11 residues. The CDR3 coding sequence is TGTGCCAGCAGCTTAGGACCTGCAGTGTACTTC. Protein sequence: CASSLGPAVYF.

The chain is built from TRBV5-1 and TRBJ1-6, with D uncertain. Deletions cut 0 bases from V and 10 bases from J, with 11 bases between. CDR3 length equals 14 residues. From germline, CDR1 is SGHRS and CDR2 YFSETQ. In DNA, the CDR3 is TGCGCCAGCAGCTTGGCCGGAATGGGGTCACCCCTCCACTTT. Amino acids: CASSLAGMGSPLHF. Combining the CDR3 with reference TRBV5-1 and TRBJ1-6 gives the whole variable domain KAGVTQTPRYLIKTRGQQVTLSCSPISGHRSVSWYQQTPGQGLQFLFEYFSETQRNKGNFPGRFSGRQFSNSRSEMNVSTLELGDSALYLCASSLAGMGSPLHFGNGTRLTVT.

This chain uses TRBV3-1 (or the pseudogene TRBV3-2) with TRBJ1-2; D gene ambiguous. Trimming removed 1 base from V and 7 bases from J, with 13 bases in between. This CDR3 has 14 amino acids. From germline, CDR1 is LGHDT and CDR2 YNNKEL (reference sequence). CDR3 DNA sequence: TGTGCCAGCAGCCAAGGGGCCGGCGAGGGTGGCTACACCTTC. Amino acid sequence: CASSQGAGEGGYTF.

J is TRBJ1-6 and V is TRBV7-9, with D tentatively TRBD1 (6 bases). This CDR3 is built from 15 residues. Trimming removed 6 bases from V and 6 bases from J, with 15 bases in between. From germline, CDR1 is SEHNR and CDR2 FQNEAQ (reference sequence). CDR3 in DNA: TGTGCCAGCAGAGCCACAGGGCTCGGTAATTCACCCCTCCACTTT. As protein: CASRATGLGNSPLHF.

CDR3 nucleotides: TGTGCCAGCAGCTTAAGGACAGGGGAAGGGTCTGGAAACACCATATATTTT. This encodes CASSLRTGEGSGNTIYF. This chain uses TRBV7-2 with TRBJ1-3, with 9 positions matching TRBD1. The CDR3 sequence is 17 residues long. V trimming: 2 bases; J trimming: 1 base; junction bases outside the gene matches: 6. Germline CDR1 SGHTA, CDR2 FQGNSA.

The CDR3 DNA reads as TGTGCCAGCAGTTACTCAGGCAGGGGGTCTTACGAGCAGTACTTC. The encoded protein is CASSYSGRGSYEQYF. V is TRBV6-5 and J is TRBJ2-7; TRBD1 aligns across 7 bases. V was clipped by 0 bases and J by 4 bases; unmatched bases: 6. The CDR3 is 15 residues long. Looked up from germline, CDR1 is MNHEY and CDR2 is SVGAGI.

The genes are TRBV5-4 and TRBJ2-3; tentative D call: TRBD2 (5 bases). Trimming left V 3 bases short and J 1 base short, with 18 bases between. The CDR3 extends over 17 amino acids. From germline, CDR1 is SGHNT and CDR2 YYREEE (reference sequence). This chain's CDR3 is CASSWSGGLTGTDTQYF. The CDR3 coding sequence is TGTGCCAGCAGCTGGTCTGGCGGGTTGACGGGCACAGATACGCAGTATTTT.

The rearrangement uses TRBV27 and TRBJ1-1, with 7 bases that match TRBD1. Germline values: CDR1 MNHEY, CDR2 SMNVEV (reference sequence). The CDR3 is 15 amino acids. Germline trimming cut 7 bases from V and 3 bases from J; bases unmatched to any gene: 11. CDR3 amino acids: CASTPGGLGDTEAFF. As DNA, the CDR3 is TGTGCCAGCACCCCAGGGGGTCTTGGGGACACTGAAGCTTTCTTT.

This clone has only a few counts. The chain is built from TRBV29-1 and TRBJ2-5; D remains unclear. Per the germline V gene, CDR1 is SQVTM and CDR2 is ANQGSEA. The germline V and J ends were trimmed by 2 bases and 3 bases, with 13 bases remaining between them. The CDR3 loop spans 14 amino acids. CDR3 DNA: TGCAGCGTTGAACGGTCGTGGGGAAAAGAGACCCAGTACTTC. It encodes CSVERSWGKETQYF.

The chain couples TRBV7-8 to TRBJ2-5; TRBD2 is a possible D gene (7 bases). Germline V gene data show CDR1 as SGHVS and CDR2 as FQNEAQ. The CDR3 covers 15 residues. V lost 0 bases and J lost 3, with 11 bases in between. The DNA for the CDR3 is TGTGCCAGCAGCTTAGCCGCGGGGGCCAAAGAGACCCAGTACTTC. This gives the protein CASSLAAGAKETQYF.

J is TRBJ2-3 and V is TRBV4-1, with D perhaps being TRBD1 or TRBD2 (6 bases each). This CDR3 region has 21 residues. The germline gives CDR1 MGHRA, CDR2 YSYEKL. Trimming took 0 bases from V and 1 from J, leaving 26 bases between them. The DNA of the CDR3 is TGCGCCAGCAGCCAAGATCAAACACTACGCACAGGGACTGCTGGCACAGATACGCAGTATTTT. Its translation is CASSQDQTLRTGTAGTDTQYF.

The chain links TRBV9 to TRBJ1-1; TRBD1 might be the D (5 bases). The germline CDR1 and CDR2 sequences are SGDLS and YYNGEE. The CDR3 has 15 amino acids. V was pared by 8 bases and J by 0 bases, with 17 bases between. DNA for the CDR3: TGTGCCAGTACTGAGGGGCCGGGCCTGAACACTGAAGCTTTCTTT. This translates into CASTEGPGLNTEAFF.

The chain links TRBV5-1 to TRBJ1-4; 9 bases line up with TRBD1. The CDR3 runs 17 residues. Germline CDR1 reads SGHRS; CDR2 reads YFSETQ. The V gene end was trimmed by 4 bases and the J gene end by 8 bases; junction bases not matched to a gene: 15. CDR3 coding DNA: TGCGCCAGCAGCCCGGCAGGGACAGGGAGCGGGACGGAAAAACTGTTTTTT. It yields the protein CASSPAGTGSGTEKLFF.

This chain uses TRBV27 with TRBJ2-7, with a weak D call TRBD1 (5 bases). The CDR3 has 13 amino acids. Germline CDR1 is MNHEY and CDR2 is SMNVEV (reference sequence). Deletions cut 2 bases from V and 7 bases from J, with 12 bases between. The CDR3 DNA reads as TGTGCCAGCAGTTTAGGGGCTACGCGGGAGCAGTACTTC. Translation: CASSLGATREQYF.

This rearrangement joins TRBV19 to TRBJ2-5; the match to TRBD2 covers 11 bases. Losses at the gene ends were 6 bases for V and 1 base for J; bases not matched to a gene: 19. CDR1 and CDR2 (germline): LNHDA, SQIVND (reference sequence). There are 20 residues in the CDR3. CDR3 amino acids: CASSSPHVRLAGSRQETQYF. CDR3 DNA sequence: TGTGCCAGTAGCAGCCCCCACGTTCGACTAGCGGGAAGTCGCCAAGAGACCCAGTACTTC. The variable domain in full, completed from reference TRBV19 and TRBJ2-5, reads DGGITQSPKYLFRKEGQNVTLSCEQNLNHDAMYWYRQDPGQGLRLIYYSQIVNDFQKGDIAEGYSVSREKKESFPLTVTSAQKNPTAFYLCASSSPHVRLAGSRQETQYFGPGTRLLVL.

V gene TRBV9 combines with J gene TRBJ1-6; 9 positions agree with TRBD1. The CDR3 length is 14 residues. Germline CDR1 reads SGDLS; CDR2 reads YYNGEE. The trim removed 2 bases at V and 7 bases at J, leaving 1 base unmatched. This CDR3 is CASSVTGGNSPLHF. In DNA, the CDR3 is TGTGCCAGCAGCGTCACAGGGGGCAATTCACCCCTCCACTTT.

This clone was observed once. V is TRBV10-1 and J is TRBJ1-5; D is uncertain. The CDR3 length is 13 residues. From germline, CDR1 is WNHNN and CDR2 SYGVQD (reference sequence). Trimming took 5 bases from V and 5 from J, leaving 10 bases between them. CDR3 DNA: TGCGCCAGCAGTTTGGGGTTGGATCAGCCCCAGCATTTT. This codes for CASSLGLDQPQHF.

The chain uses TRBV24-1 and TRBJ2-2, with no clear D. This CDR3 has 14 amino acids. The germline CDR1 and CDR2 sequences are KGHDR and SFDVKD. Trimming left V 4 bases short and J 0 bases short, with 5 bases between. Here the CDR3 reads CATSDYTNTGELFF. CDR3 bases: TGTGCCACCAGTGACTATACGAACACCGGGGAGCTGTTTTTT.

The V gene is TRBV6-5, the J gene TRBJ1-1; D not certain. The germline V and J ends were trimmed by 2 bases and 3 bases, with 10 bases remaining between them. The CDR3 runs to 14 residues. Germline V gene lookup returns CDR1 MNHEY and CDR2 SVGAGI. The CDR3 sequence: CASSYRVGDTEAFF. For the CDR3, the DNA is TGTGCCAGCAGTTACAGGGTAGGCGACACTGAAGCTTTCTTT.